This T cell receptor beta chain originates from a study of blood T cell repertoires in COVID-19. At the level of the study: Sources were T cells, B-cell-depleted T cells, or PBMCs; the material itself was cDNA or gDNA.

This clone was seen once. Authors' data handling: Estimation of nucleated cell counts was performed using reference gene primer amplification. TCRdb's table, derived via immunoSEQ multiplex PCR, lists solely in-frame clones and lacks some. Clonal size and the V and J genes are those of that table, whereas D and trimming came from the DNA. This sample has under 200,000 clones; 70% to 90% occur once, and the top ten carry approximately 4.4%. This CDR3 is built from 15 residues. Germline-derived CDR1 and CDR2 are SGDLS and YYNGEE. Trimming took 3 bases from V and 3 from J, leaving 15 bases between them. Across 24 US areas, participants ranged in age from about 18 to 90 years.

The receptor comes from a woman between 50 and 59 years old who had recovered from COVID-19. This chain connects TRBV9 to TRBJ1-1; unclear D gene. The sequenced material came from PBMCs or T cells enriched from blood (not recorded which). CDR3 protein: CASSDGPGGYTEAFF. CDR3 DNA: TGTGCCAGCAGCGATGGACCCGGCGGGTACACTGAAGCTTTCTTT.